The text below deals with one T cell receptor (beta chain). As yet, its antigen is unknown. The data were obtained in a study of spatial heterogeneity in lung cancer. Study-wide findings and caveats: Expanded alpha and beta TCR counts within tumors tracked tumor mutation counts.

Time point given: sample taken at primary tumor resection. Unsorted whole RNA samples from tumor, nontumor lung or frozen PBMC were sequenced. The CDR3 contains 14 residues. V lost 0 bases and J lost 7, with 10 bases in between. Germline V lookup: CDR1 DFQATT, CDR2 SNEGSKA (reference sequence). TCR cDNA molecules each carried a unique molecular identifier. TCRdb redid the calling of the 5' RACE reads with MiXCR, one entry per CDR3 protein. The sample yields roughly 28,000 distinct CDR3 sequences, under 8.5% seen once. The sequenced sample was lung tumor tissue, obtained at surgery. V is TRBV20-1 and J is TRBJ1-6; D is unclear. The TCR comes from a male donor with early-stage non-small cell lung cancer. The CDR3 reads CSARDWSQNSPLHF. CDR3 bases: TGCAGTGCTAGAGATTGGTCGCAGAATTCACCCCTCCACTTT.